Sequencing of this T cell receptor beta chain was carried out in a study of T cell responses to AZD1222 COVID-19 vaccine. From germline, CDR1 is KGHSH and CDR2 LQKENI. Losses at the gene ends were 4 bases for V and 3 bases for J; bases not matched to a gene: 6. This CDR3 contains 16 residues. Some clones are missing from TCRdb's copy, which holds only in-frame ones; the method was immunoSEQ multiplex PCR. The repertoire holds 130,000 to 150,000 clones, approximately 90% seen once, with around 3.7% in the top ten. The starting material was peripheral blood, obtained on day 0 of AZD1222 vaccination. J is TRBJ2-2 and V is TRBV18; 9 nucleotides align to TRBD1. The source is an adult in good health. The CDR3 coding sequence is TGTGCCAGCTCACGGGGACAGGGCCGGGACACCGGGGAGCTGTTTTTT. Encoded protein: CASSRGQGRDTGELFF.